This entry describes one T cell receptor beta chain. Profiled with immunoSEQ multiplex PCR; TCRdb holds only in-frame clones, not every one. The sample holds 60,000 to 75,000 clones, approximately 80% seen once. This sample is part of a study of OX40 agonist ivuxolimab in advanced cancers. Across the study: Ivuxolimab is a fully human IgG2 antibody that activates OX40 (CD134).

The germline gives CDR1 SQVTM, CDR2 ANQGSEA. V shed 8 bases, J shed 0 bases, and the junction held 9 bases outside the gene matches. The CDR3 is made up of 14 amino acids. This TCR was recovered from an adult with an advanced solid tumor such as melanoma, head and neck, liver or kidney cancer. This specimen consisted of CD4+ or CD8+ T cells sorted from blood, obtained in a trial of the OX40 agonist ivuxolimab. The rearrangement uses TRBV29-1 and TRBJ1-1; 7 nucleotides match TRBD1. CDR3 sequence (DNA): TGCAGCTTCCGATGGGGGACAGTGAACACTGAAGCTTTCTTT. The encoded protein is CSFRWGTVNTEAFF.